This T cell receptor (gamma chain) emerged from a study of gamma delta lymphoproliferative disorders and STAT genes. PBMCs from patients and controls supplied the genomic DNA for sequencing. V shed 1 base, J shed 6 bases, and the junction held 12 bases outside the gene matches. The CDR3 has 15 residues. Germline V gives CDR1 EGSNGY, CDR2 YDSYNSKV. This clone has only one observation. TCRdb reprocessed the multiplex PCR reads using CATT. The table lists around 600 gamma-chain clones, approximately 24% of them singletons. The rearrangement links TRGV2 to TRGJ1 or TRGJ2. TCRdb offers no J gene call, so here the DNA was matched to germline to obtain one. The TCR was taken from a human donor in good health. The specimen sequenced was blood. CDR3 in DNA: TGTGCCACCTGGGACGGAAAACCCTCATTTTATAAGAAACTCTTT. Protein product: CATWDGKPSFYKKLF.